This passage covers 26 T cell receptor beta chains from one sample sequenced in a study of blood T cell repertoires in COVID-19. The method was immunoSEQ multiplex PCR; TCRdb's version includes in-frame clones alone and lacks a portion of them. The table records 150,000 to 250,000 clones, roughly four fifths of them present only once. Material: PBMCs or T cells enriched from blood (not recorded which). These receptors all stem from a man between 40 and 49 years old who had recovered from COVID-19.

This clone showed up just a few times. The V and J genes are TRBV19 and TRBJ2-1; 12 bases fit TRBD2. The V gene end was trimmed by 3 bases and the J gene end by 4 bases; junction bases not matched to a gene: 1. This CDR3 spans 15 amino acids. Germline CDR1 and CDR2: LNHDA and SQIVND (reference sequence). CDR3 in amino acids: CASSMTSGRYNEQFF. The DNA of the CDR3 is TGTGCCAGTAGTATGACTAGCGGGAGATACAATGAGCAGTTCTTC.

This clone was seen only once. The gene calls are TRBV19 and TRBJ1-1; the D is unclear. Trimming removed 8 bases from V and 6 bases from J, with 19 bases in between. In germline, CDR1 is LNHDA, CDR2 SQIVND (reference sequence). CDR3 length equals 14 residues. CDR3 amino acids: CASSQREGSSEAFF. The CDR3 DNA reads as TGTGCCAGTTCTCAGCGAGAAGGTTCTTCTGAAGCTTTCTTT.

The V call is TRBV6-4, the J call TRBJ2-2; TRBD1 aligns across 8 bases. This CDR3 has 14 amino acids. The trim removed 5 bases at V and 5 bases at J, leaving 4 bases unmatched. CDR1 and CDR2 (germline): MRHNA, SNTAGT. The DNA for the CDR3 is TGTGCCAGCAGTTACGGGACAGGAACCGGGGAGCTGTTTTTT. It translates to CASSYGTGTGELFF.

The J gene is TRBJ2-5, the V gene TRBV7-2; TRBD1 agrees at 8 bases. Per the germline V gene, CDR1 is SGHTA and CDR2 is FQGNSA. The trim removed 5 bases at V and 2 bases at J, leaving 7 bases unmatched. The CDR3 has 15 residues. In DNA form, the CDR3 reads TGTGCCAGCAGCCCGCCCGGGACAGGACAAGAGACCCAGTACTTC. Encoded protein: CASSPPGTGQETQYF.

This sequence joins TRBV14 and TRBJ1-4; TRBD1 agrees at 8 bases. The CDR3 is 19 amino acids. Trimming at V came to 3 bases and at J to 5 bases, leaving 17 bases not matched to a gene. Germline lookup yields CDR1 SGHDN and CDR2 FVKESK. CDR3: CASSHRWGTGGRPNEKLFF. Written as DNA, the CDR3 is TGTGCCAGCAGCCACCGCTGGGGGACAGGAGGAAGGCCGAATGAAAAACTGTTTTTT.

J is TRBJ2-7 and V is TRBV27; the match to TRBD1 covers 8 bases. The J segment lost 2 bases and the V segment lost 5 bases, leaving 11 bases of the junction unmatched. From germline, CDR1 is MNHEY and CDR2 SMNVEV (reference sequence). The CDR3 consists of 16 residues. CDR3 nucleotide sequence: TGTGCCAGCAGTCCCTCTCAGGGGGCTACAACCTACGAGCAGTACTTC. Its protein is CASSPSQGATTYEQYF.

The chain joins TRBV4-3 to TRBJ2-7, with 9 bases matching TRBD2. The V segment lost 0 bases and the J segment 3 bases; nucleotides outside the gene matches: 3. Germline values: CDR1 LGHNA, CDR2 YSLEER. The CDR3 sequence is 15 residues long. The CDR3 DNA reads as TGCGCCAGCAGCCAAGATACACTAGCGGGCTACGAGCAGTACTTC. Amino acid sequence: CASSQDTLAGYEQYF.

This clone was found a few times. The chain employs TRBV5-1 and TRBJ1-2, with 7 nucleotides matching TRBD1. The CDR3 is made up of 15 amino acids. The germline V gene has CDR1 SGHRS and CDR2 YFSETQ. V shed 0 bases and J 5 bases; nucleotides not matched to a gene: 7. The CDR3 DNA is TGCGCCAGCAGCTTGGCCGTAGGGGGCGAGTATGGCTACACCTTC. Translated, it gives CASSLAVGGEYGYTF.

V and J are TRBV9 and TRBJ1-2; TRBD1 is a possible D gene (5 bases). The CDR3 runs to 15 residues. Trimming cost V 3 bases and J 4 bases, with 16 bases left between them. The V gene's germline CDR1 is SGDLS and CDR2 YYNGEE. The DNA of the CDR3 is TGTGCCAGCAGCGCCTCACCCTCAGGGTTCTATGGCTACACCTTC. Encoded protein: CASSASPSGFYGYTF.

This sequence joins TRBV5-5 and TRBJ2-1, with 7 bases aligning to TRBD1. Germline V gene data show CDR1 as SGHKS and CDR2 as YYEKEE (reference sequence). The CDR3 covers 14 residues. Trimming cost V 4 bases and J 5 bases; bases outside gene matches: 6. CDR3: CASSVQGSNNEQFF. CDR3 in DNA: TGTGCCAGCAGCGTACAGGGGTCGAACAATGAGCAGTTCTTC. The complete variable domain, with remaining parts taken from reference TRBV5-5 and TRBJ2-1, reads DAGVTQSPTHLIKTRGQQVTLRCSPISGHKSVSWYQQVLGQGPQFIFQYYEKEERGRGNFPDRFSARQFPNYSSELNVNALLLGDSALYLCASSVQGSNNEQFFGPGTRLTVL.

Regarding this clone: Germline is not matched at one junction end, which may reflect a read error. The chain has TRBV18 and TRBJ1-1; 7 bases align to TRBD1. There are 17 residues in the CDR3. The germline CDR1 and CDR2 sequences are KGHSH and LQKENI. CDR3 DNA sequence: TGTGCCAGCTCCCCACAGAGGGGGTTTCACAGGGGTACTGAAGCTTTCTTT. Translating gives CASSPQRGFHRGTEAFF.

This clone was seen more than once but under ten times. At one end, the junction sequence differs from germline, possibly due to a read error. CDR3 sequence: CASSMRTGRISF. The DNA of the CDR3 is TGTGCCAGCAGCATGAGGACAGGTAGGATTTCTTTT. The chain has TRBV12-3 or TRBV12-4 and TRBJ1-1; TRBD1 matches 7 bases. The CDR3 extends over 12 amino acids.

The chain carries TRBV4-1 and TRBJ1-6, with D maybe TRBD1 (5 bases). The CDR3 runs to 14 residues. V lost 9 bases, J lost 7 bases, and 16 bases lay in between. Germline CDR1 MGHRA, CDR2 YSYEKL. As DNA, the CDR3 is TGCGCCAGTGGAACGACAGTTAAGAATTCACCCCTCCACTTT. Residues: CASGTTVKNSPLHF.

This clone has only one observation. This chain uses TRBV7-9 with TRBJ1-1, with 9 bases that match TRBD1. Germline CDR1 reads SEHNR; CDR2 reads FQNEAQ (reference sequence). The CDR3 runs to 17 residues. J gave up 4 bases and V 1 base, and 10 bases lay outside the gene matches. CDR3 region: CASSLDPGQGLGTEAFF. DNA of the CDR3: TGTGCCAGCAGCTTAGACCCGGGACAGGGATTGGGCACTGAAGCTTTCTTT.

CDR3 in DNA: TGTGCCAGCAGGAACAGGGGACATAATTCACCCCTCCACTTT. Encoded protein: CASRNRGHNSPLHF. This chain connects TRBV28 to TRBJ1-6, with TRBD1 matching over 7 bases. Germline CDR1 MDHEN, CDR2 SYDVKM. The ends lost 6 bases at V and 5 bases at J; junction bases unmatched: 4. The CDR3 contains 14 residues. The full variable domain, its missing parts supplied by reference TRBV28 and TRBJ1-6, is DVKVTQSSRYLVKRTGEKVFLECVQDMDHENMFWYRQDPGLGLRLIYFSYDVKMKEKGDIPEGYSVSREKKERFSLILESASTNQTSMYLCASRNRGHNSPLHFGNGTRLTVT.

CDR3 region: CASSFQAGAGRTGELFF. As DNA, the CDR3 is TGCGCCAGCAGCTTTCAAGCGGGAGCGGGGCGCACCGGGGAGCTGTTTTTT. The rearrangement links TRBV5-1 to TRBJ2-2; 8 nucleotides line up with TRBD2. Germline lookup yields CDR1 SGHRS and CDR2 YFSETQ. Trimming cost V 2 bases and J 4 bases; bases outside gene matches: 10. The CDR3 loop spans 17 amino acids.

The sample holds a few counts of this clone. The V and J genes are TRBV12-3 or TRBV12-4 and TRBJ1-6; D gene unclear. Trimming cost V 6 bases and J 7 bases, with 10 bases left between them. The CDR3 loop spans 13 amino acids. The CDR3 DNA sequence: TGTGCCAGCAGCCCTATACTGAATTCACCCCTCCACTTT. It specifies CASSPILNSPLHF.

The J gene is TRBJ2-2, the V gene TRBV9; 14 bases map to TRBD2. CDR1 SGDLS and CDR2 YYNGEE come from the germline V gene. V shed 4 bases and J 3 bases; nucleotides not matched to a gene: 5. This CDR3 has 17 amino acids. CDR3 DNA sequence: TGTGCCAGCAGCCTGACTAGCGGGAGGGCGGACACCGGGGAGCTGTTTTTT. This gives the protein CASSLTSGRADTGELFF.

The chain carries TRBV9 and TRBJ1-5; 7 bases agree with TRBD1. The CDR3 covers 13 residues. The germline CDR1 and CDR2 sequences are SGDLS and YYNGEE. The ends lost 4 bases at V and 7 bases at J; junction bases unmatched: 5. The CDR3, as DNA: TGTGCCAGCAGCCCTGACAGGGACCAGCCCCAGCATTTT. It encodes CASSPDRDQPQHF.

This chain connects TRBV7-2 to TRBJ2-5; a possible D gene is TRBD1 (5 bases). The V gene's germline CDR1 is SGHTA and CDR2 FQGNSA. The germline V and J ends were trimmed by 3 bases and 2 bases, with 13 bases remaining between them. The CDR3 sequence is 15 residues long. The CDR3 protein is CASSFVDSTQETQYF. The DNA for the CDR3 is TGTGCCAGCAGCTTCGTTGACAGTACTCAAGAGACCCAGTACTTC.

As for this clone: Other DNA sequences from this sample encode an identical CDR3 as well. Here the CDR3 reads CASSVATRDTQYF. For the CDR3, the DNA is TGTGCCAGCAGCGTAGCTACTAGAGATACGCAGTATTTT. The genes are TRBV9 and TRBJ2-3, with a weak D call TRBD2 (5 bases). In germline, CDR1 is SGDLS, CDR2 YYNGEE. With 0 bases removed from V and 5 bases from J, the gap between germline ends came to 7 bases. The CDR3 totals 13 residues.

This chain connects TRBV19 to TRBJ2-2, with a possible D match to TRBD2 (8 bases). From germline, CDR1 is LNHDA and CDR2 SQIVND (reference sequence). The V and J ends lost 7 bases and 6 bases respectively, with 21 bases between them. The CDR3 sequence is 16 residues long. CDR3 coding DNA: TGTGCCAGTAATCTAGGGGGACTAGACAGGGCCGGGGAGCTGTTTTTT. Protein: CASNLGGLDRAGELFF.

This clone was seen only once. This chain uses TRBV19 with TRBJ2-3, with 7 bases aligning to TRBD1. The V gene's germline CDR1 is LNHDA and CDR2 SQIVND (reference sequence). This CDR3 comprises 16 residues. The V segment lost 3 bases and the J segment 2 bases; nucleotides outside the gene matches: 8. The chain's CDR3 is CASSIRGGGPTDTQYF. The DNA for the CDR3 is TGTGCCAGTAGTATCAGAGGGGGCGGGCCCACAGATACGCAGTATTTT. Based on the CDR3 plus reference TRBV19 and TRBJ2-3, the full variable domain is DGGITQSPKYLFRKEGQNVTLSCEQNLNHDAMYWYRQDPGQGLRLIYYSQIVNDFQKGDIAEGYSVSREKKESFPLTVTSAQKNPTAFYLCASSIRGGGPTDTQYFGPGTRLTVL.

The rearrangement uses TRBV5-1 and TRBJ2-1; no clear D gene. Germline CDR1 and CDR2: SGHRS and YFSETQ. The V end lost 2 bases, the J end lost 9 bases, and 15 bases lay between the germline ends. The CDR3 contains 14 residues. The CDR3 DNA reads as TGCGCCAGCAGCTTCGGGTTTGAGGCTGGTGAGCAGTTCTTC. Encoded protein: CASSFGFEAGEQFF.

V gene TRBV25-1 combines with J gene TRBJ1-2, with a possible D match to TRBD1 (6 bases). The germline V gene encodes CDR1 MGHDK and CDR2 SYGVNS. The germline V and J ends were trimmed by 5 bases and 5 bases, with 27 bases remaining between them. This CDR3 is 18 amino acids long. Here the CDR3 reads CASSPQTPGDGGLYGYTF. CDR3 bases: TGTGCCAGCAGTCCCCAAACCCCAGGGGACGGAGGATTATATGGCTACACCTTC.

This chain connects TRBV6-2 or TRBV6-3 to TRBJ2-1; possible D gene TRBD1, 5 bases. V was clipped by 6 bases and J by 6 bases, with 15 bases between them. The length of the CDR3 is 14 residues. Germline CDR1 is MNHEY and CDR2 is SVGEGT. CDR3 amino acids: CASSSNGHPNEQFF. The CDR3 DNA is TGTGCCAGCAGCTCGAACGGACACCCCAATGAGCAGTTCTTC.